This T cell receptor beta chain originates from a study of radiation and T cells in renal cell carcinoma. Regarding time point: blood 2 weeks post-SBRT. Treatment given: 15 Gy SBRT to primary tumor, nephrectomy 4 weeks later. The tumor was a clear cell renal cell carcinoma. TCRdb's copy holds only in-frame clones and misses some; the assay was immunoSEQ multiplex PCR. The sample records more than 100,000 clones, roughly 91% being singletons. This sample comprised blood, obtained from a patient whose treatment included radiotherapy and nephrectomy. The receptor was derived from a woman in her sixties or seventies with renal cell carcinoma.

DNA for the CDR3: TGCGCCAGCAGCTTACCTAGCGGGGGGGATCTAAACATTCAGTACTTC. This translates into CASSLPSGGDLNIQYF. The chain recombines TRBV5-1 with TRBJ2-4; TRBD2 matches at 12 bases. V was clipped by 2 bases and J by 6 bases; unmatched bases: 6. The germline gives CDR1 SGHRS, CDR2 YFSETQ. CDR3 size: 16 residues.